One sample yielded the 22 T cell receptor beta chains listed below, sequenced in a study of T-cell reconstitution after alpha-beta-depleted transplantation in children. Unique molecular identifiers were incorporated when the TCRbeta library was constructed. One entry per CDR3 protein results from TCRdb running MiXCR on the PCR reads. This table has 490,000 or so distinct CDR3 sequences, 12% appearing once. The source was PBMCs from the stem cell graft donor, collected from the stem cell graft. These receptors came from a human donor who donated a stem cell graft to a child with combined immunodeficiency.

This clonotype has ten or more counts. The V gene is TRBV5-1, the J gene TRBJ2-1; unclear D gene. The CDR3 is 16 residues long. The V end lost 3 bases, the J end lost 1 base, and 14 bases lay between the germline ends. Per the germline V gene, CDR1 is SGHRS and CDR2 is YFSETQ. The CDR3, as DNA: TGCGCCAGCAGCTCCCGACTGGGCCGGTCCTACAATGAGCAGTTCTTC. Its translation is CASSSRLGRSYNEQFF.

This clonotype was recorded a few times. One end of the junction does not line up with germline, which may come from a read error. V is TRBV7-9 and J is TRBJ2-1; 10 nucleotides agree with TRBD2. There are 13 residues in the CDR3. Germline values: CDR1 SEHNR, CDR2 FQNEAQ (reference sequence). The CDR3 region has the DNA TGTGCCAGCACCGTCCTAGCGGGAGAAGGGGTACTCTTC. It is translated as CASTVLAGEGVLF.

This clonotype was observed many times. The chain has TRBV6-1 and TRBJ2-7; TRBD1 is a possible D gene (6 bases). Trimming took 6 bases from V and 5 from J, leaving 23 bases between them. Germline CDR1 MNHNS, CDR2 SASEGT. The CDR3 is 16 amino acids. CDR3 coding DNA: TGTGCCAGCAGCCCAGAGACAGGATCGGGCTTAAACGAGCAGTACTTC. It translates to CASSPETGSGLNEQYF.

In its sample, this clonotype was seen many times. The rearrangement joins TRBV5-4 to TRBJ2-1; the match to TRBD2 covers 7 bases. The CDR3 sequence is 17 residues long. With V trimmed by 2 bases and J by 8 bases, 16 bases remained unmatched. Germline loops: CDR1 SGHNT, CDR2 YYREEE (reference sequence). The CDR3 loop reads CASSFPRRERRNDEQFF. CDR3 nucleotides: TGTGCCAGCAGCTTCCCCCGGCGGGAGAGGCGTAACGATGAGCAGTTCTTC.

This clonotype was counted only a few times. The rearrangement links TRBV4-3 to TRBJ2-2, with 7 bases lining up with TRBD2. The CDR3 runs 17 residues. The germline V gene has CDR1 LGHNA and CDR2 YSLEER. V shed 0 bases, J shed 4 bases, and the junction held 8 bases outside the gene matches. CDR3 sequence reads: CASSQDTPIAGTGELFF. In DNA, the CDR3 is TGCGCCAGCAGCCAAGATACCCCCATAGCGGGCACCGGGGAGCTGTTTTTT.

This clonotype was seen a handful of times. This sequence joins TRBV5-1 and TRBJ2-3; 11 nucleotides align to TRBD2. The CDR3 covers 17 residues. V shed 3 bases, J shed 1 base, and the junction held 7 bases outside the gene matches. Germline CDR1 SGHRS, CDR2 YFSETQ. CDR3 coding DNA: TGCGCCAGCAGCTCCCGTGAGACTAGCGGGGGCACAGATACGCAGTATTTT. It specifies CASSSRETSGGTDTQYF.

The genes are TRBV7-3 and TRBJ2-1; D remains ambiguous. Germline CDR1 SGHTA, CDR2 FQGTGA. Trimming removed 2 bases at V and 8 bases at J, with 7 bases between. This CDR3 has 12 amino acids. DNA for the CDR3: TGTGCCAGCAGCTTAGGGATGGATGAGCAGTTCTTC. Residues: CASSLGMDEQFF. The whole variable domain, remainder taken from reference TRBV7-3 and TRBJ2-1, is GAGVSQTPSNKVTEKGKYVELRCDPISGHTALYWYRQSLGQGPEFLIYFQGTGAADDSGLPNDRFFAVRPEGSVSTLKIQRTERGDSAVYLCASSLGMDEQFFGPGTRLTVL.

This clonotype was recorded many times. The chain carries TRBV5-1 and TRBJ1-5; possible D gene TRBD1, 6 bases. The V gene lost 4 bases and the J gene lost 4 bases, with 15 bases spanning the gap. The CDR3 is made up of 15 amino acids. CDR1 is SGHRS and CDR2 is YFSETQ in the germline V gene. CDR3 coding DNA: TGCGCCAGCAGCCCGGACGACAGGAGGAATCAGCCCCAGCATTTT. This codes for CASSPDDRRNQPQHF.

This clonotype came up many times. The rearrangement joins TRBV11-1 to TRBJ2-1; 9 nucleotides align to TRBD2. The CDR3 totals 19 residues. Per germline, CDR1 SGHAT and CDR2 FQDESV (reference sequence). The V and J ends lost 0 bases and 1 base, in that order; junction bases with no gene match: 10. CDR3 nucleotides: TGTGCCAGCAGCTTAGCGGAGGTAGCGGGAGCAGGGTCCTACAATGAGCAGTTCTTC. Translated: CASSLAEVAGAGSYNEQFF.

At least ten counts were recorded for this clonotype. The V call is TRBV5-1, the J call TRBJ2-2, with 9 positions matching TRBD2. The CDR3 covers 16 residues. J was trimmed by 1 base and V by 4 bases; bases with no gene match: 5. Germline CDR1 SGHRS, CDR2 YFSETQ. CDR3 sequence reads: CASSPLTSGNTGELFF. CDR3 sequence (DNA): TGCGCCAGCAGCCCCCTGACTAGCGGGAACACCGGGGAGCTGTTTTTT.

This clonotype was seen a single time. The chain employs TRBV29-1 and TRBJ2-5; TRBD2 matches 10 bases. From germline, CDR1 is SQVTM and CDR2 ANQGSEA. The CDR3 sequence is 15 residues long. V lost 0 bases and J lost 5; bases outside the gene matches: 6. The CDR3 nucleotides are TGCAGCGTTGAAGATGGGCCGGGACTAGCGGAGACCCAGTACTTC. Its translation: CSVEDGPGLAETQYF.

In this sample, this clonotype turned up a few times. CDR3 bases: TGTGCCAGCAGCTTAGGCCTGAGGGAGCAGTTCTTC. It translates to CASSLGLREQFF. This chain uses TRBV7-2 with TRBJ2-1; D remains unclear. Trimming stripped 1 base from V and 10 bases from J, with 8 bases between. There are 12 residues in the CDR3. The V gene's germline CDR1 is SGHTA and CDR2 FQGNSA. Looking up the rest from reference TRBV7-2 and TRBJ2-1 gives the full variable domain: GAGVSQSPSNKVTEKGKDVELRCDPISGHTALYWYRQSLGQGLEFLIYFQGNSAPDKSGLPSDRFSAERTGGSVSTLTIQRTQQEDSAVYLCASSLGLREQFFGPGTRLTVL.

This clonotype came up many times. The chain recombines TRBV12-3 or TRBV12-4 with TRBJ2-1; the D call may be TRBD1 or TRBD2 (5 bases each). V was clipped by 6 bases and J by 0 bases, with 18 bases between them. This CDR3 has 17 amino acids. The CDR3 region is CASSLQGKRDSYNEQFF. CDR3 in DNA: TGTGCCAGCAGCCTCCAGGGTAAGAGGGACTCCTACAATGAGCAGTTCTTC.

This clonotype was seen ten or more times. The chain joins TRBV30 to TRBJ1-1, with D possibly TRBD1 on 5 matching bases. V shed 0 bases and J shed 11 bases, with 13 bases lying between them. This CDR3 spans 12 amino acids. Per germline, CDR1 GTSNPN and CDR2 SVGIG (reference sequence). The CDR3 nucleotides are TGTGCCTGGAGTGTTGTGCAGGGTGTCGCTTTCTTT. The encoded protein is CAWSVVQGVAFF.

This clonotype was picked up a small number of times. The J gene is TRBJ2-5, the V gene TRBV5-6, with D possibly being TRBD2 (5 bases). Germline-derived CDR1 and CDR2 are SGHDT and YYEEEE. This CDR3 spans 13 amino acids. V was shortened by 1 base and J by 4 bases, with 8 bases between the two germline ends. The CDR3 spells CASSLPSLETQYF. The CDR3 DNA is TGTGCCAGCAGCTTGCCTAGCTTAGAGACCCAGTACTTC.

In its sample, this clonotype was seen many times. The chain carries TRBV10-3 and TRBJ2-1; no clear D gene. Trimming shortened V by 6 bases and J by 4 bases, and 16 bases separated the two germline ends. This CDR3 region has 15 residues. Germline values: CDR1 ENHRY, CDR2 SYGVKD. The chain's CDR3 is CAISGGSSQYNEQFF. The CDR3 region has the DNA TGTGCCATCAGCGGTGGAAGTTCACAGTACAATGAGCAGTTCTTC.

The chain carries TRBV6-2 or TRBV6-3 and TRBJ2-7; TRBD1 aligns across 8 bases. This CDR3 spans 14 amino acids. CDR1 and CDR2 from the germline V gene are MNHEY and SVGEGT. J lost 4 bases, V lost 6 bases, and 8 bases had no gene match. CDR3 sequence (DNA): TGTGCCAGCAGAGGGACAGGTACCCGTTACGAGCAGTACTTC. This translates into CASRGTGTRYEQYF.

In its sample, this clonotype was seen a few times. This sequence joins TRBV4-3 and TRBJ2-7; 7 nucleotides align to TRBD1. CDR3 length: 16 residues. Trimming removed 0 bases from V and 0 bases from J; junction bases left unmatched: 5. CDR1 is LGHNA and CDR2 is YSLEER in the germline V gene. The CDR3 DNA reads as TGCGCCAGCAGCCAAGACAGGGACAGCCCCTCCTACGAGCAGTACTTC. This codes for CASSQDRDSPSYEQYF.

The rearrangement links TRBV3-1 to TRBJ2-5, with D possibly called TRBD1 or TRBD2 (6 bases each). Germline V gives CDR1 LGHDT, CDR2 YNNKEL (reference sequence). The CDR3 runs 14 residues. The V and J ends lost 1 base and 4 bases respectively, with 10 bases between them. The CDR3 here is CASSQVRGRETQYF. The DNA of the CDR3 is TGTGCCAGCAGCCAAGTTCGGGGGCGAGAGACCCAGTACTTC.

The gene calls are TRBV12-3 or TRBV12-4 and TRBJ2-7, with D unclear. The CDR3 has 12 amino acids. V gave up 6 bases and J gave up 2 bases, with 8 bases separating them. The DNA for the CDR3 is TGTGCCAGCAGGAAGAACACCTACGAGCAGTACTTC. This translates into CASRKNTYEQYF.

This clonotype has more than one count but fewer than ten. V gene TRBV2 combines with J gene TRBJ2-1; D may correspond to TRBD1 or TRBD2 (5 bases each). The germline CDR1 and CDR2 sequences are SNHLY and FYNNEI. The CDR3 consists of 14 residues. Trimming shortened V by 7 bases and J by 4 bases, and 14 bases separated the two germline ends. In DNA, the CDR3 is TGTGCCAGCACCCTCGGGACGCCATACAATGAGCAGTTCTTC. This gives the protein CASTLGTPYNEQFF.

The V call is TRBV3-1, the J call TRBJ2-1; 7 nucleotides align to TRBD2. CDR3 length: 17 amino acids. V gave up 7 bases and J gave up 0 bases; unmatched junction bases: 12. Per germline, CDR1 LGHDT and CDR2 YNNKEL (reference sequence). Written as DNA, the CDR3 is TGTGCCAGCACCCCCCAACTAGCGCCAAGCTCCTACAATGAGCAGTTCTTC. Protein product: CASTPQLAPSSYNEQFF.